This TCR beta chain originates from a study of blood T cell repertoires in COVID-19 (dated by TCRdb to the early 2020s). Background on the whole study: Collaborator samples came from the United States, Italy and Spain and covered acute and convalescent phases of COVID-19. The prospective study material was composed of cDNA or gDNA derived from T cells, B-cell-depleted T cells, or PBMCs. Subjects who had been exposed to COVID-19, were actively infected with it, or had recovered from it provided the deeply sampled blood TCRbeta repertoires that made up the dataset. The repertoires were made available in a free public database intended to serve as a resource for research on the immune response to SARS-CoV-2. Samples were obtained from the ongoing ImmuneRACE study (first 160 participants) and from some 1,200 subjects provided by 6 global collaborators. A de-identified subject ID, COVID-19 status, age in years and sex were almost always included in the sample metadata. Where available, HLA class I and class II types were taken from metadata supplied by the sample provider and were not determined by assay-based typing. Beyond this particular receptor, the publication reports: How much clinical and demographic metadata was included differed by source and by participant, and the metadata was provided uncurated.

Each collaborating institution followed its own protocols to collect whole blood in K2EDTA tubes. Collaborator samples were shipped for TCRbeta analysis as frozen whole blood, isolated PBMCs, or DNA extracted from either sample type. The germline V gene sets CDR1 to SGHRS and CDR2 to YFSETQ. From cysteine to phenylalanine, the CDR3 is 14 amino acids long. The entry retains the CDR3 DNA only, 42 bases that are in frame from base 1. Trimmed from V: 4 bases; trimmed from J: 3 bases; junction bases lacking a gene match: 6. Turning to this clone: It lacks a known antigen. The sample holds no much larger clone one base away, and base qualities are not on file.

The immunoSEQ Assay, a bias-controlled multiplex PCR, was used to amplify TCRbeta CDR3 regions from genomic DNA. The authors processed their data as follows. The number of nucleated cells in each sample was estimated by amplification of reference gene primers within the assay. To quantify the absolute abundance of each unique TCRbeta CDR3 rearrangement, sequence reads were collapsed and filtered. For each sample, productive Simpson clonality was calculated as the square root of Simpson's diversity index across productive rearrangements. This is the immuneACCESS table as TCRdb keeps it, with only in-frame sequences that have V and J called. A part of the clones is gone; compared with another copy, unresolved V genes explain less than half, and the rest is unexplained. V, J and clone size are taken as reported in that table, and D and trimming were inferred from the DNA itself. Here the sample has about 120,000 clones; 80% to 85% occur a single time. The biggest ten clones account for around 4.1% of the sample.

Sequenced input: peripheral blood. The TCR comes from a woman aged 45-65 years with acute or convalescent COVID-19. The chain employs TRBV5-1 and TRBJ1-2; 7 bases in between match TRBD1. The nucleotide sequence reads TGCGCCAGCAGCGAGAGTACAGGGGACTATGGCTACACCTTC. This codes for CASSESTGDYGYTF.